This entry features one T cell receptor beta chain sequence. Its matching antigen is unknown. Prepared TCR beta cDNA libraries contained unique molecular identifiers. cDNA molecules numbering 400,000 to 550,000 came from about 0.94 to 9.7 million T cells. TCRdb recomputed calls from the PCR reads with MiXCR, one row per CDR3 protein. The sample has 740,000 or so distinct CDR3 sequences, about 53% seen once. The sample is drawn from a study of post-analysis software for immune sequencing data. Study-wide background: The disease courses covered relapsing-remitting, secondary progressive and progressive-relapsing multiple sclerosis.

Findings of the study overall: A few TRBV segments appeared more often in patients than in controls, and TRBV5-6, TRBV5-1 and TRBV20-1 were among these.

Trimming stripped 7 bases from V and 3 bases from J, with 20 bases between. Germline lookup yields CDR1 SGHRS and CDR2 YFSETQ. The CDR3 has 15 amino acids. This chain joins TRBV5-1 and TRBJ2-7; either TRBD1 or TRBD2 may fit D (5 bases each). Specimen: blood. This TCR was sampled from a girl between 5 and 17 years old with multiple sclerosis. The CDR3 loop is CASSTGLLGDYEQYF. DNA for the CDR3: TGCGCCAGCTCCACTGGCCTTCTGGGGGACTACGAGCAGTACTTC.